The 30 T cell receptor beta chains below come from one sample, sequenced in a study of human T cells and chemical hapten exposure. Using its own MiXCR run on the RACE reads, TCRdb lists one record per CDR3 protein. The sample yields over 55,000 distinct CDR3 sequences, 11% seen once. This sample's time point: patch test 3, about 24 weeks after DPC sensitization. Indicated treatment: therapeutic diphenylcyclopropenone sensitization with weekly scalp DPC. Material: whole blood, obtained in connection with sensitization to the hapten diphenylcyclopropenone (DPC). Receptors were obtained from a woman aged 45-60 years with alopecia areata. Some clones in this sample may be carry-over from other donors' samples.

This clonotype was detected ten times or more. V gene TRBV6-5 combines with J gene TRBJ2-3, with TRBD2 as a possible D gene (6 bases). CDR1 and CDR2 from the germline V gene are MNHEY and SVGAGI. The CDR3 has 17 amino acids. The ends were cut back, 8 bases at V and 3 bases at J, with 24 bases in the middle. The CDR3 region is CASAPSPGAFGTDTQYF. The CDR3 bases are TGTGCCAGCGCGCCCTCCCCGGGAGCTTTTGGGACAGATACGCAGTATTTT.

This clonotype has a count of ten or more. V and J are TRBV11-2 and TRBJ2-6, with D hard to call. V was trimmed by 5 bases and J by 2 bases, leaving 13 bases between them. This CDR3 is 16 amino acids long. Germline V gene lookup returns CDR1 SGHAT and CDR2 FQNNGV. The CDR3: CASSPTWTAGANVLTF. The CDR3 nucleotides read TGTGCCAGCAGCCCGACGTGGACGGCTGGGGCCAACGTCCTGACTTTC.

The table lists this clonotype with many counts. The gene calls are TRBV7-6 and TRBJ1-3; 12 bases agree with TRBD1. This CDR3 has 17 residues. Germline lookup yields CDR1 SGHVS and CDR2 FNYEAQ. V shed 3 bases, J shed 2 bases, and the junction held 5 bases outside the gene matches. The CDR3 region has the DNA TGTGCCAGCAGCTTGGGGACAGGGGGCACGCCTGGAAACACCATATATTTT. Its translation is CASSLGTGGTPGNTIYF.

The table lists this clonotype with many counts. The V call is TRBV20-1, the J call TRBJ1-2; D might be TRBD1 (5 bases). This CDR3 is 11 amino acids long. The V gene lost 6 bases and the J gene lost 8 bases, with 13 bases spanning the gap. CDR1 and CDR2 from the germline V gene are DFQATT and SNEGSKA (reference sequence). CDR3 bases: TGCAGTGCCCCAGGAGGGGCGGGCTACACCTTC. Translation gives CSAPGGAGYTF.

This clonotype occurred many times. This chain links TRBV2 with TRBJ1-1; D is unclear. Per the germline V gene, CDR1 is SNHLY and CDR2 is FYNNEI. CDR3 size: 14 residues. Trimming left V 10 bases short and J 1 base short, with 16 bases between. For the CDR3, the DNA is TGTGCCACCCAAAGGGAGCGTCCGAACACTGAAGCTTTCTTT. Residues: CATQRERPNTEAFF.

This clonotype was counted ten times or more. The gene calls are TRBV12-3 or TRBV12-4 and TRBJ2-7, with TRBD2 as a possible D gene (5 bases). V gave up 6 bases and J gave up 2 bases, with 17 bases separating them. The CDR3 runs to 15 residues. CDR3 residues: CASSPQGLIAYEQYF. For the CDR3, the DNA is TGTGCCAGCAGCCCTCAAGGACTGATCGCCTACGAGCAGTACTTC.

This clonotype was seen more than once but under ten times. J is TRBJ2-7 and V is TRBV18, with 8 bases fitting TRBD1. Germline values: CDR1 KGHSH, CDR2 LQKENI. The CDR3 sequence is 15 residues long. V shed 4 bases and J 5 bases; nucleotides not matched to a gene: 10. The CDR3 here is CASSLVGQDAHEQYF. DNA of the CDR3: TGTGCCAGCTCACTTGTGGGACAGGACGCCCACGAGCAGTACTTC.

Note on this clonotype: A much larger clone differs from this one at a single base, so this may be a read error. The gene calls are TRBV6-6 and TRBJ2-7, with TRBD1 matching 7 bases. Germline CDR1 MNHNY, CDR2 SVGAGI (reference sequence). This CDR3 is 14 amino acids long. In nucleotides, the CDR3 is TGTGCCAGCAGGATACAGGGGAAGGGGGACGAGCTGTACTTC. This encodes CASRIQGKGDELYF.

Remarks on this clonotype: With a much larger clone just one base away, this may be a read error. V gene TRBV18 combines with J gene TRBJ1-5; D uncertain. The CDR3 consists of 15 residues. Germline CDR1 and CDR2: KGHSH and LQKENI. The CDR3 nucleotides read TGTGCCAGCTCACCAATAGGATATAGCGATCAGCCCCAGCATTTT. As protein: CASSPIGYSDQPQHF.

This clonotype was counted ten times or more. This chain joins TRBV10-3 and TRBJ1-2; 8 nucleotides agree with TRBD1. This CDR3 has 17 residues. V lost 0 bases, J lost 8 bases, and 14 bases stayed unmatched. Germline lookup yields CDR1 ENHRY and CDR2 SYGVKD. CDR3 region: CAISESFGTGRGGGYTF. The CDR3, as DNA: TGTGCCATCAGTGAGTCCTTCGGGACAGGCCGAGGGGGAGGCTACACCTTC.

This clonotype has only a few counts. The rearrangement joins TRBV20-1 to TRBJ1-6, with 9 bases that match TRBD1. The germline V gene encodes CDR1 DFQATT and CDR2 SNEGSKA (reference sequence). This CDR3 contains 14 residues. Trimming at V came to 6 bases and at J to 10 bases, leaving 10 bases not matched to a gene. In DNA form, the CDR3 reads TGCAGTGCACAGGGGGCCGGAGAGAGGTCACCCCTCCACTTT. Amino acids: CSAQGAGERSPLHF.

This clonotype was seen a few times. This chain connects TRBV18 to TRBJ2-2; 8 bases align to TRBD1. J gave up 1 base and V 3 bases, and 1 base lay outside the gene matches. CDR1 and CDR2 (germline): KGHSH, LQKENI. The CDR3 has 15 amino acids. The CDR3 coding sequence is TGTGCCAGCTCACCGGGGACAGGGAACACCGGGGAGCTGTTTTTT. Translation: CASSPGTGNTGELFF.

This clonotype was detected a few times. The rearrangement uses TRBV29-1 and TRBJ2-5; perhaps D is TRBD1 or TRBD2 (5 bases each). The CDR3 has 11 residues. In germline, CDR1 is SQVTM, CDR2 ANQGSEA. Trimming removed 7 bases at V and 5 bases at J, with 11 bases between. As DNA, the CDR3 is TGCAGCGCTCGATGGGGGGAGACCCAGTACTTC. As protein: CSARWGETQYF.

This clonotype appeared many times. This chain connects TRBV12-3 or TRBV12-4 to TRBJ2-3; 8 bases match TRBD2. J was trimmed by 1 base and V by 5 bases; bases with no gene match: 11. The CDR3 has 17 residues. The CDR3 loop reads CASSEGVSSGGTDTQYF. The DNA of the CDR3 is TGTGCCAGCAGTGAGGGGGTTAGTAGCGGGGGCACAGATACGCAGTATTTT.

This chain connects TRBV9 to TRBJ2-1; TRBD2 aligns across 11 bases. Germline CDR1 and CDR2: SGDLS and YYNGEE. The length of the CDR3 is 15 residues. V dropped 4 bases and J dropped 6; count of bases not matched to a gene: 6. CDR3 region: CASSYSGTSGNEQFF. In DNA, the CDR3 is TGTGCCAGCAGCTACTCCGGGACTAGCGGCAATGAGCAGTTCTTC.

There are many counts of this clonotype. V usage is TRBV4-1 and J usage is TRBJ2-5; D unclear. CDR1 is MGHRA and CDR2 is YSYEKL in the germline V gene. There are 14 residues in the CDR3. Trimming left V 0 bases short and J 5 bases short, with 10 bases between. CDR3 region: CASSQELLRETQYF. The CDR3 DNA reads TGCGCCAGCAGCCAAGAATTGCTTCGGGAGACCCAGTACTTC.

This clonotype was seen at least ten times. No DNA is shown, since the ends of the CDR3 on it are uncertain; the CDR3 is the one TCRdb lists. The chain joins TRBV28 to TRBJ1-1; TRBD1 is the table's D call and was not checked against the DNA. The germline V gene encodes CDR1 MDHEN and CDR2 SYDVKM. The CDR3 totals 15 residues, both ends included. Here the CDR3 reads CASSFGAGQTVTAFF.

This clonotype was observed many times. V usage is TRBV18 and J usage is TRBJ1-2; a possible D gene is TRBD1 (6 bases). Deletions cut 0 bases from V and 6 bases from J, with 20 bases between. The CDR3 is made up of 17 amino acids. Germline CDR1 is KGHSH and CDR2 is LQKENI. The CDR3 loop is CASSPPTIITGKHGYTF. DNA of the CDR3: TGTGCCAGCTCACCACCTACTATTATAACAGGGAAGCATGGCTACACCTTC.

The chain employs TRBV27 and TRBJ2-3; 11 bases agree with TRBD2. The CDR3 is 16 residues long. CDR1 MNHEY and CDR2 SMNVEV come from the germline V gene (reference sequence). The V segment lost 5 bases and the J segment 2 bases; nucleotides outside the gene matches: 6. CDR3 coding DNA: TGTGCCAGCAGTCCCGGGACTAGCGGCTACACAGATACGCAGTATTTT. Translated, it gives CASSPGTSGYTDTQYF.

The genes are TRBV4-2 and TRBJ1-2; the match to TRBD1 covers 9 bases. The germline CDR1 and CDR2 sequences are LGHNA and YNFKEQ. The CDR3 totals 15 residues. V shed 4 bases and J 8 bases; nucleotides not matched to a gene: 11. The DNA for the CDR3 is TGTGCCAGCAGCCGCGACACAGGGGGCTGGGTGGGCTACACCTTC. It specifies CASSRDTGGWVGYTF.

This clonotype was recorded a few times. The chain has TRBV3-1 and TRBJ2-3; unclear D gene. V was trimmed by 3 bases and J by 4 bases, leaving 11 bases between them. CDR3 size: 14 residues. Per germline, CDR1 LGHDT and CDR2 YNNKEL (reference sequence). CDR3 region: CASSQQAYADTQYF. The CDR3 DNA follows: TGTGCCAGCAGCCAGCAGGCCTATGCAGATACGCAGTATTTT.

This clonotype was recorded at least ten times. The rearrangement uses TRBV7-8 and TRBJ2-6, with D tentatively TRBD1 (5 bases). This CDR3 contains 19 residues. Germline CDR1 reads SGHVS; CDR2 reads FQNEAQ. Trimming stripped 5 bases from V and 0 bases from J, with 20 bases between. CDR3 sequence reads: CASSLTGPWGRSGANVLTF. CDR3 nucleotide sequence: TGTGCCAGCAGCCTCACAGGCCCCTGGGGCCGCTCTGGGGCCAACGTCCTGACTTTC.

This clonotype was counted a few times. The V gene is TRBV5-1, the J gene TRBJ2-2; D is undetermined. V shed 1 base and J shed 4 bases, with 11 bases lying between them. This CDR3 is 15 amino acids long. Germline V CDR1 and CDR2: SGHRS, YFSETQ. CDR3 amino acids: CASSLLGSGTGELFF. DNA of the CDR3: TGCGCCAGCAGCTTGCTAGGTTCGGGCACCGGGGAGCTGTTTTTT.

This clonotype came up a few times. The chain joins TRBV20-1 to TRBJ2-3; 13 bases align to TRBD2. This CDR3 has 16 residues. CDR1 DFQATT and CDR2 SNEGSKA come from the germline V gene (reference sequence). The V segment lost 0 bases and the J segment 1 base; nucleotides outside the gene matches: 1. DNA of the CDR3: TGCAGTGCTAGAGATGGGACTAGCGGGGGCACAGATACGCAGTATTTT. The encoded protein is CSARDGTSGGTDTQYF.

This clonotype was counted many times. The chain has TRBV11-2 and TRBJ2-1, with 7 bases identical to TRBD1. V was clipped by 4 bases and J by 10 bases; unmatched bases: 10. The germline V gene has CDR1 SGHAT and CDR2 FQNNGV. The CDR3 has 14 amino acids. The CDR3 is CASSSPTGASEQFF. The CDR3, as DNA: TGTGCCAGCAGCTCGCCAACAGGGGCTTCGGAGCAGTTCTTC.

The chain couples TRBV2 to TRBJ2-2, with D possibly TRBD2 on 6 matching bases. Between the trimmed V and J ends, which lost 5 bases and 4 bases, there was a span of 11 bases. Germline values: CDR1 SNHLY, CDR2 FYNNEI. The length of the CDR3 is 14 residues. Here the CDR3 reads CASSLAVATGELFF. CDR3 nucleotides: TGTGCCAGCAGTTTAGCGGTTGCCACCGGGGAGCTGTTTTTT. Full variable domain (missing parts from reference TRBV2 and TRBJ2-2): EPEVTQTPSHQVTQMGQEVILRCVPISNHLYFYWYRQILGQKVEFLVSFYNNEISEKSEIFDDQFSVERPDGSNFTLKIRSTKLEDSAMYFCASSLAVATGELFFGEGSRLTVL.

CDR3 region: CASSKGGPEHEQYF. The CDR3 DNA reads as TGTGCCAGCAGTAAAGGAGGGCCTGAACACGAGCAGTACTTC. The chain couples TRBV6-1 to TRBJ2-7; maybe TRBD2 (6 bases). The CDR3 runs to 14 residues. CDR1 MNHNS and CDR2 SASEGT come from the germline V gene. V was clipped by 5 bases and J by 5 bases, with 16 bases between them.

The chain combines TRBV20-1 with TRBJ1-1; tentatively, D is TRBD1 (6 bases). V shed 6 bases and J shed 2 bases, with 16 bases lying between them. The CDR3 length is 14 residues. CDR1 and CDR2 from the germline V gene are DFQATT and SNEGSKA (reference sequence). The CDR3 coding sequence is TGCAGTGCCAGGGAGGGGGAAGTCAACACTGAAGCTTTCTTT. Encoded protein: CSAREGEVNTEAFF.

The table lists this clonotype with a few counts. The rearrangement joins TRBV20-1 to TRBJ1-1, with no clear D. V was clipped by 1 base and J by 0 bases, with 6 bases between them. Germline values: CDR1 DFQATT, CDR2 SNEGSKA (reference sequence). CDR3 size: 13 residues. CDR3: CSARGRLNTEAFF. In nucleotides, the CDR3 is TGCAGTGCTAGAGGCAGACTGAACACTGAAGCTTTCTTT.

This clonotype was detected a few times. The V gene is TRBV4-1, the J gene TRBJ1-2; 8 bases are shared with TRBD1. This CDR3 spans 14 amino acids. V was pared by 3 bases and J by 6 bases, with 6 bases of the junction left unmatched. The germline CDR1 and CDR2 sequences are MGHRA and YSYEKL. The CDR3 nucleotides are TGCGCCAGCAGCCAGACGGACAGGGATCATGGCTACACCTTC. Translating it yields CASSQTDRDHGYTF.